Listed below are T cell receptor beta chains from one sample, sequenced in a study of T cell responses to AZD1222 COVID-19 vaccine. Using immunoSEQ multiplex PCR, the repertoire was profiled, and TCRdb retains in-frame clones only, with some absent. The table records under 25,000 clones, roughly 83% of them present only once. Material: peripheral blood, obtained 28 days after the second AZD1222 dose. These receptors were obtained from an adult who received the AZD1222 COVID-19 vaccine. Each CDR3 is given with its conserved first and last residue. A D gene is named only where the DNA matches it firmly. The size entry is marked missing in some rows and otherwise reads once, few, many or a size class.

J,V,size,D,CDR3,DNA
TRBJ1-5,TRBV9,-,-,CASSVGPVSQPQHF,TGTGCCAGCAGCGTAGGGCCAGTCAGTCAGCCCCAGCATTTT
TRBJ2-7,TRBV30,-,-,CAWSDHEQYF,TGTGCCTGGAGTGATCACGAGCAGTACTTC
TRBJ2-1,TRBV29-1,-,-,CSVTGLGNEQFF,TGCAGCGTTACAGGGTTGGGAAATGAGCAGTTCTTC
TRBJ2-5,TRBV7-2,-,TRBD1,CASSLERTGRETQYF,TGTGCCAGCAGCTTAGAGCGGACAGGGAGGGAGACCCAGTACTTC
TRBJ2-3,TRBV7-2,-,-,CASSGQITDTQYF,TGTGCCAGCAGTGGGCAGATCACAGATACGCAGTATTTT
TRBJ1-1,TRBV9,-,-,CASSVKGTGNTEAFF,TGTGCCAGCAGCGTCAAGGGAACAGGGAACACTGAAGCTTTCTTT
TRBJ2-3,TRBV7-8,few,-,CASSVDIQADTQYF,TGTGCCAGCAGCGTGGATATTCAGGCAGATACGCAGTATTTT
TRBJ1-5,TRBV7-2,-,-,CASSLGRQGQPQHF,TGTGCCAGCAGCTTAGGGCGGCAAGGTCAGCCCCAGCATTTT
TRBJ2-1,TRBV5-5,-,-,CASSFTVSSYNEQFF,TGTGCCAGCAGCTTTACAGTGAGCTCCTACAATGAGCAGTTCTTC
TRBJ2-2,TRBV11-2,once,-,CASGAIKNTGELFF,TGTGCCAGCGGAGCGATTAAGAACACCGGGGAGCTGTTTTTT
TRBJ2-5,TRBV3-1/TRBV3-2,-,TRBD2,CASSRRGRSQETQYF,TGTGCCAGCAGCCGACGCGGGAGGAGTCAAGAGACCCAGTACTTC
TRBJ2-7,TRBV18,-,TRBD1,CASSTNRDSYEQYF,TGTGCCAGCTCAACTAACCGGGACAGCTACGAGCAGTACTTC
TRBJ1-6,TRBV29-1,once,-,CSVGEGSYNSPLHF,TGCAGCGTTGGGGAAGGTTCCTATAATTCACCCCTCCACTTT
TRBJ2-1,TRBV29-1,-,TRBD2,CSVEGLAGGGSYNEQFF,TGCAGCGTTGAAGGTCTAGCGGGAGGGGGGTCCTACAATGAGCAGTTCTTC
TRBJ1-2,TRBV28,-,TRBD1,CASSSSHRGGYGCTF,TGTGCCAGCAGTTCCAGTCACAGGGGGGGGTATGGCTGCACCTTC
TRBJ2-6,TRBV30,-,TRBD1,CAWLRDRVQGAGANVLTF,TGTGCCTGGTTACGGGACAGGGTACAAGGTGCTGGGGCCAACGTCCTGACTTTC
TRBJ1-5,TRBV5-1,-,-,CASSLVPDQPQHF,TGCGCCAGCAGCTTGGTCCCAGATCAGCCCCAGCATTTT
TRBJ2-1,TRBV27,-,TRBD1,CASALPGQGRNEQFF,TGTGCCAGCGCCCTCCCCGGACAGGGTAGAAATGAGCAGTTCTTC
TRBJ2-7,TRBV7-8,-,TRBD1,CASSLAVDRASYEQYF,TGTGCCAGCAGCTTAGCCGTAGACAGGGCATCCTACGAGCAGTACTTC
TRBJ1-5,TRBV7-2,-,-,CASSPGGDNSNQPQHF,TGTGCCAGCAGCCCCGGTGGGGATAATAGCAATCAGCCCCAGCATTTT
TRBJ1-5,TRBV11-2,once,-,CASSEGQLSNQPQHF,TGTGCCAGCAGCGAAGGACAGCTTAGCAATCAGCCCCAGCATTTT
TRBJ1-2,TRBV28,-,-,CASSPGGDTYGYTF,TGTGCCAGCAGTCCAGGAGGGGACACCTATGGCTACACCTTC
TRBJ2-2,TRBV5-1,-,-,CASSPVPGQGTGELFF,TGCGCCAGCAGTCCTGTCCCTGGGCAGGGCACCGGGGAGCTGTTTTTT
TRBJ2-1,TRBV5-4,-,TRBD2,CASSLGGGRGNEQFF,TGTGCCAGCAGCTTGGGGGGCGGGAGAGGCAATGAGCAGTTCTTC
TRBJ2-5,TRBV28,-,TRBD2,CASSPQLAGQETQYF,TGTGCCAGCAGTCCCCAGCTAGCGGGACAAGAGACCCAGTACTTC
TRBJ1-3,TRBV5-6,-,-,CASGMVWDSGNTIYF,TGTGCCAGCGGGATGGTGTGGGACTCTGGAAACACCATATATTTT
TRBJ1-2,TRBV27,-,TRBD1,CASSFSYRGQANYGYTF,TGTGCCAGCAGTTTCTCCTACAGGGGGCAGGCGAACTATGGCTACACCTTC
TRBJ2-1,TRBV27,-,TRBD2,CASSPRTSGSYEQFF,TGTGCCAGCAGCCCTCGGACTAGCGGGAGTTATGAGCAGTTCTTC
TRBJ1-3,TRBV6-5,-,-,CASREPGGNTIYF,TGTGCCAGCAGGGAGCCTGGAGGAAACACCATATATTTT
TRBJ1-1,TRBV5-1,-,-,CASSMDGRNTEAFF,TGCGCCAGCAGCATGGACGGCCGGAACACTGAAGCTTTCTTT
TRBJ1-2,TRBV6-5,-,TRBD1,CASIPGTGEGYGYTF,TGTGCCAGCATCCCCGGGACAGGGGAAGGCTATGGCTACACCTTC
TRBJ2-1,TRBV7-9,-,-,CASSLMTDEQFF,TGTGCCAGCAGCTTAATGACCGATGAGCAGTTCTTC
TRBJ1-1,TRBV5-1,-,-,CASSSPEWGRTEAFF,TGCGCCAGCAGCTCTCCCGAGTGGGGGCGGACTGAAGCTTTCTTT
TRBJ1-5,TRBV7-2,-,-,CASSKDGLVDQPQHF,TGTGCCAGCAGTAAAGACGGCCTAGTAGATCAGCCCCAGCATTTT
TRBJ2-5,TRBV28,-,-,CASSLSRRGKETQYF,TGTGCCAGCAGTTTAAGCCGGCGGGGCAAAGAGACCCAGTACTTC
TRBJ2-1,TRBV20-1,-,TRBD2,CSASPGLAGKIEQFF,TGCAGTGCTAGTCCGGGACTAGCGGGAAAAATTGAGCAGTTCTTC